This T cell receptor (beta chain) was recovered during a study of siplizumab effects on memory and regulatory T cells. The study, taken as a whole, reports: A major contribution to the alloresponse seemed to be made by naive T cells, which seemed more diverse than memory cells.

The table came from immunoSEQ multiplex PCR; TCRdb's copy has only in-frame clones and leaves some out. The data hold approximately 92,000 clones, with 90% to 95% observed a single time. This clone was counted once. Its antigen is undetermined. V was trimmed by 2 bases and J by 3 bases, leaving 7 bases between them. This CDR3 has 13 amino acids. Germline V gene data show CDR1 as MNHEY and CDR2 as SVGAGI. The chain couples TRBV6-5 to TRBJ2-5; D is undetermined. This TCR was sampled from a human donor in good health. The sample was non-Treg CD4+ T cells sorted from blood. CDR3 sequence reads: CASSYRPKETQYF. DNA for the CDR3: TGTGCCAGCAGTTACCGGCCTAAAGAGACCCAGTACTTC.